The 5 T cell receptor beta chains listed next were all sequenced from one sample in a study of lymphopenia after photon versus proton radiotherapy. TCRdb keeps only in-frame clones here, not all; method: immunoSEQ multiplex PCR. This sample carries approximately 80,000 clones, over 70% of them seen once, and the ten largest clones take over 1.2%. Sequencing was performed on peripheral blood, taken from a patient treated with proton-based radiotherapy. Receptors originate from a man in his sixties with pancreatic cancer.

This clone was seen a single time. CDR3 loop: CASSLGGGGSTEAFF. CDR3 bases: TGTGCCAGCAGTTTAGGGGGGGGTGGGAGCACTGAAGCTTTCTTT. This rearrangement joins TRBV28 to TRBJ1-1; D possibly corresponds to TRBD1 (5 bases). Trimming left V 2 bases short and J 4 bases short, with 14 bases between. This CDR3 has 15 amino acids. From germline, CDR1 is MDHEN and CDR2 SYDVKM.

Ten or more counts support this clone. The V gene is TRBV11-1, the J gene TRBJ1-3, with D possibly matching TRBD1 (5 bases). V lost 5 bases to trimming and J lost 2 bases, with 10 bases between them. This CDR3 is 14 amino acids long. Germline V gene sequence: CDR1 SGHAT, CDR2 FQDESV (reference sequence). CDR3 residues: CASSNRRAGNTIYF. DNA of the CDR3: TGTGCCAGCAGCAACAGGAGAGCTGGAAACACCATATATTTT. The full variable domain, in which reference TRBV11-1 and TRBJ1-3 provide the parts outside the CDR3, is EAEVAQSPRYKITEKSQAVAFWCDPISGHATLYWYRQILGQGPELLVQFQDESVVDDSQLPKDRFSAERLKGVDSTLKIQPAELGDSAMYLCASSNRRAGNTIYFGEGSWLTVV.

The J gene is TRBJ2-1, the V gene TRBV9; 7 nucleotides match TRBD1. The CDR3 covers 19 residues. Germline CDR1 reads SGDLS; CDR2 reads YYNGEE. V gave up 0 bases and J gave up 6 bases; unmatched junction bases: 18. The CDR3 here is CASSVESARPTGVFNEQFF. The CDR3 nucleotides read TGTGCCAGCAGCGTAGAGTCGGCCCGCCCCACAGGGGTGTTCAATGAGCAGTTCTTC.

This clone appeared a single time. The chain links TRBV27 to TRBJ1-2, with D maybe TRBD1 (6 bases). Germline-derived CDR1 and CDR2 are MNHEY and SMNVEV (reference sequence). This CDR3 has 13 residues. V was pared by 7 bases and J by 7 bases, with 16 bases between. CDR3 in DNA: TGTGCCAGCACCAAAACAGGGCTGGGTGGCTACACCTTC. Amino acid sequence: CASTKTGLGGYTF.

As DNA, the CDR3 is TGTGCCAGTACCAACTCGCTCGGCCTTGGGGAGCAGTACTTC. Its translation is CASTNSLGLGEQYF. The gene calls are TRBV19 and TRBJ2-7; D gene ambiguous. The CDR3 contains 14 residues. From germline, CDR1 is LNHDA and CDR2 SQIVND (reference sequence). V gave up 7 bases and J gave up 7 bases, with 20 bases separating them. Full variable domain (missing parts from reference TRBV19 and TRBJ2-7): DGGITQSPKYLFRKEGQNVTLSCEQNLNHDAMYWYRQDPGQGLRLIYYSQIVNDFQKGDIAEGYSVSREKKESFPLTVTSAQKNPTAFYLCASTNSLGLGEQYFGPGTRLTVT.